The 5 T cell receptor beta chains below all came from one sample that was sequenced in a study of T cell responses to AZD1222 COVID-19 vaccine. Sequencing was performed with immunoSEQ multiplex PCR; in TCRdb, only in-frame clones are kept and a portion is missing. This sample yields 130,000 or so clones, of which about 91% are seen a single time; about 1.9% belongs to the top ten. Source: peripheral blood, taken 28 days after the second AZD1222 dose. These receptors were obtained from an adult who received the AZD1222 COVID-19 vaccine.

The chain joins TRBV7-8 to TRBJ2-3; 7 bases map to TRBD2. The V and J ends lost 5 bases and 5 bases, in that order; junction bases with no gene match: 10. Germline CDR1 SGHVS, CDR2 FQNEAQ. The CDR3 contains 15 residues. CDR3 DNA: TGTGCCAGCAGCCGCGTCGGGGGGTTCAGAGATACGCAGTATTTT. Translating it yields CASSRVGGFRDTQYF.

The chain recombines TRBV3-1 (or the pseudogene TRBV3-2) with TRBJ2-5; D gene ambiguous. The CDR3 contains 16 residues. CDR1 is LGHDT, CDR2 YNNKEL, per germline (reference sequence). V lost 2 bases, J lost 2 bases, and 15 bases lay in between. The CDR3 here is CASSQLPVVRQETQYF. The CDR3 DNA sequence: TGTGCCAGCAGCCAACTCCCGGTAGTAAGGCAAGAGACCCAGTACTTC.

CDR3 protein: CASSGGGGGTGELFF. In nucleotides, the CDR3 is TGTGCCAGCAGTGGGGGCGGGGGAGGCACCGGGGAGCTGTTTTTT. The chain couples TRBV2 to TRBJ2-2; 7 nucleotides line up with TRBD2. This CDR3 spans 15 amino acids. From germline, CDR1 is SNHLY and CDR2 FYNNEI. V lost 4 bases, J lost 4 bases, and 6 bases stayed unmatched.

The rearrangement uses TRBV6-2 or TRBV6-3 and TRBJ2-2, with 8 bases that match TRBD2. J was trimmed by 7 bases and V by 2 bases; bases with no gene match: 9. Germline V CDR1 and CDR2: MNHEY, SVGEGT. The length of the CDR3 is 16 residues. The CDR3 spells CASSYLRGGAGGELFF. The CDR3 nucleotides read TGTGCCAGCAGTTACCTTCGGGGGGGCGCTGGCGGGGAGCTGTTTTTT.

This clone was seen a single time. J is TRBJ2-1 and V is TRBV11-3; 8 nucleotides match TRBD2. CDR3 length equals 17 residues. Germline-derived CDR1 and CDR2 are SGHNT and YENEEA. J was trimmed by 4 bases and V by 5 bases; bases with no gene match: 13. The CDR3 protein is CASSPRPLAVGYNEQFF. The CDR3 DNA follows: TGTGCCAGCAGCCCCCGCCCACTAGCGGTTGGGTACAATGAGCAGTTCTTC.